The 15 T cell receptor beta chains below were found in one sample sequenced in a study of blood T cell repertoires in COVID-19. Some clones are missing from TCRdb's copy, which holds only in-frame ones; the method was immunoSEQ multiplex PCR. This table has about 470,000 clones, about 90% appearing once. Material for sequencing was PBMCs or T cells enriched from blood (not recorded which). Receptor source: a woman under 30 who had recovered from COVID-19.

The chain links TRBV2 to TRBJ2-1; 7 bases are a match to TRBD1. The CDR3 has 15 amino acids. The V and J ends lost 3 bases and 10 bases, in that order; junction bases with no gene match: 12. Germline CDR1 and CDR2: SNHLY and FYNNEI. The CDR3 region has the DNA TGTGCCAGCAGTGACCCTAACAGGGGTCCTGGCGAGCAGTTCTTC. Residues: CASSDPNRGPGEQFF.

The rearrangement joins TRBV7-6 to TRBJ1-1, with 9 bases aligning to TRBD1. V dropped 6 bases and J dropped 8; count of bases not matched to a gene: 10. CDR3 length: 14 residues. Germline V gene sequence: CDR1 SGHVS, CDR2 FNYEAQ. This chain's CDR3 is CASSLSTGGDEAFF. The CDR3 nucleotides are TGTGCCAGCAGTCTTTCCACAGGGGGCGACGAAGCTTTCTTT.

This clone came up a few times. The CDR3 reads CASSLGGHGYTF. CDR3 nucleotide sequence: TGTGCCAGCAGTTTGGGAGGGCATGGCTACACCTTC. The chain combines TRBV28 with TRBJ1-2; no clear D. The germline V gene has CDR1 MDHEN and CDR2 SYDVKM. V lost 3 bases and J 6 bases, leaving 8 bases between the germline ends. The CDR3 has 12 amino acids.

This chain joins TRBV11-2 and TRBJ2-1, with 7 bases that match TRBD2. The CDR3 extends over 16 amino acids. In germline, CDR1 is SGHAT, CDR2 FQNNGV. Trimming took 0 bases from V and 2 from J; bases not matched to a gene: 4. Written as DNA, the CDR3 is TGTGCCAGCAGCTTAGAATCCCTAGCGGCCTACAATGAGCAGTTCTTC. Its protein product is CASSLESLAAYNEQFF.

J is TRBJ2-1 and V is TRBV30; weak D call: TRBD2 (5 bases). V shed 0 bases and J shed 3 bases, with 9 bases lying between them. This CDR3 region has 14 residues. The germline gives CDR1 GTSNPN, CDR2 SVGIG (reference sequence). CDR3 coding DNA: TGTGCCTGGAGTGTATACGGGAACTACAATGAGCAGTTCTTC. Translated: CAWSVYGNYNEQFF.

The chain joins TRBV15 to TRBJ2-5; 9 nucleotides match TRBD2. With V trimmed by 4 bases and J by 5 bases, 23 bases remained unmatched. CDR1 LNHNV and CDR2 YYDKDF come from the germline V gene (reference sequence). The CDR3 has 20 amino acids. The CDR3 loop is CATSTRDPRASGVRSETQYF. The CDR3 DNA is TGTGCCACCAGCACCCGGGACCCACGGGCTAGCGGGGTTCGTTCGGAGACCCAGTACTTC.

The chain is built from TRBV19 and TRBJ1-4, with D perhaps TRBD1 (5 bases). Germline lookup yields CDR1 LNHDA and CDR2 SQIVND (reference sequence). The CDR3 length is 14 residues. Trimming took off 5 bases at V and 13 bases at J, with 20 bases between the two ends. CDR3 sequence: CASSYTASSRGLFF. In DNA form, the CDR3 reads TGTGCCAGTAGTTATACGGCCTCTTCAAGGGGACTGTTTTTT.

The count of this clone is one. The genes are TRBV5-5 and TRBJ1-5; the match to TRBD1 covers 11 bases. With 4 bases clipped from V and 7 bases from J, the junction kept 7 bases outside the gene matches. Germline V gene data show CDR1 as SGHKS and CDR2 as YYEKEE (reference sequence). The CDR3 sequence is 15 residues long. This CDR3 is CASSTGTGGRQPQHF. CDR3 nucleotides: TGTGCCAGCAGCACCGGGACAGGGGGTAGACAGCCCCAGCATTTT. Supplemented by reference TRBV5-5 and TRBJ1-5, the full variable domain reads DAGVTQSPTHLIKTRGQQVTLRCSPISGHKSVSWYQQVLGQGPQFIFQYYEKEERGRGNFPDRFSARQFPNYSSELNVNALLLGDSALYLCASSTGTGGRQPQHFGDGTRLSIL.

The chain has TRBV29-1 and TRBJ2-7, with 12 bases that match TRBD1. The V and J ends lost 1 base and 4 bases, in that order; junction bases with no gene match: 5. Germline CDR1 and CDR2: SQVTM and ANQGSEA. This CDR3 comprises 15 residues. The CDR3 DNA sequence: TGCAGCGTTGAAGGGGGACAGGGGGCTTCGTACGAGCAGTACTTC. This encodes CSVEGGQGASYEQYF.

J is TRBJ2-5 and V is TRBV7-9, with D possibly matching TRBD2 (5 bases). The length of the CDR3 is 11 residues. Germline lookup yields CDR1 SEHNR and CDR2 FQNEAQ (reference sequence). The V and J ends lost 4 bases and 7 bases respectively, with 7 bases between them. CDR3 nucleotide sequence: TGTGCCAGCAGCTCTGAGGGGACCCAGTACTTC. Its protein is CASSSEGTQYF.

This clone showed up just a few times. This sequence joins TRBV5-1 and TRBJ1-6; 9 nucleotides align to TRBD1. The germline V gene encodes CDR1 SGHRS and CDR2 YFSETQ. This CDR3 has 15 residues. V lost 1 base to trimming and J lost 10 bases; unmatched junction nucleotides: 6. The CDR3 bases are TGCGCCAGCAGCTTGTCTGGGACAGGGAGATCACCCCTCCACTTT. Translation gives CASSLSGTGRSPLHF.

The V gene is TRBV27, the J gene TRBJ1-6, with D possibly TRBD1 on 5 matching bases. The germline V and J ends were trimmed by 7 bases and 10 bases, with 11 bases remaining between them. The CDR3 has 12 residues. The V gene's germline CDR1 is MNHEY and CDR2 SMNVEV (reference sequence). The CDR3 sequence: CASKGLGSPLHF. The CDR3 DNA sequence: TGTGCCAGCAAGGGGTTGGGGTCACCCCTCCACTTT.

This clone was seen a few times. The rearrangement links TRBV5-1 to TRBJ2-7; the match to TRBD1 covers 8 bases. V shed 1 base and J 6 bases; nucleotides not matched to a gene: 12. CDR1 is SGHRS, CDR2 YFSETQ, per germline. The CDR3 is 16 amino acids. CDR3: CASSLTFGAGGGEQYF. As DNA, the CDR3 is TGCGCCAGCAGCTTGACGTTTGGGGCAGGGGGCGGCGAGCAGTACTTC.

V gene TRBV9 combines with J gene TRBJ1-4; possibly TRBD1 for D (5 bases). Deletions cut 1 base from V and 6 bases from J, with 13 bases between. Germline assignment: CDR1 SGDLS and CDR2 YYNGEE. The CDR3 has 15 residues. The CDR3 nucleotides are TGTGCCAGCAGCGTATCGGGGGTTGGGGATGAAAAACTGTTTTTT. Translated: CASSVSGVGDEKLFF.

This chain links TRBV10-1 with TRBJ2-3, with TRBD2 matching over 9 bases. Trimming at V came to 6 bases and at J to 0 bases, leaving 1 base not matched to a gene. CDR3 length equals 14 residues. CDR1 is WNHNN and CDR2 is SYGVQD in the germline V gene (reference sequence). CDR3 residues: CASSLAGSTDTQYF. The CDR3 DNA is TGCGCCAGCAGCCTAGCGGGAAGCACAGATACGCAGTATTTT.